The 16 T cell receptor beta chains below were found in one sample sequenced in a study of cytomegalovirus exposure and HLA in healthy donors. 13 Jbeta primers and 60 Vbeta primers were used for the PCR. Assay used: immunoSEQ multiplex PCR; TCRdb lists only in-frame clones, some missing. The table records roughly 100,000 clones, roughly four fifths of them present only once. The material sequenced was PBMCs. The receptors originated from a man aged 45-60 years in good health and CMV-seronegative.

The genes are TRBV19 and TRBJ2-7; a weak D match, TRBD1 (6 bases). V lost 4 bases, J lost 3 bases, and 13 bases lay in between. This CDR3 is built from 14 residues. Germline-derived CDR1 and CDR2 are LNHDA and SQIVND (reference sequence). Here the CDR3 DNA reads TGTGCCAGTAGTACCCTAGAGACAGGCTACGAGCAGTACTTC. Translation gives CASSTLETGYEQYF.

This clone was observed a handful of times. CDR3 protein: CASSLGSVNTEAFF. The CDR3 DNA follows: TGCGCCAGCAGCTTGGGCTCAGTAAACACTGAAGCTTTCTTT. The gene calls are TRBV5-1 and TRBJ1-1, with D unclear. The CDR3 has 14 amino acids. V was clipped by 0 bases and J by 2 bases, with 8 bases between them. Germline CDR1 is SGHRS and CDR2 is YFSETQ.

The rearrangement uses TRBV9 and TRBJ2-1; D may be TRBD2 (7 bases). Germline loops: CDR1 SGDLS, CDR2 YYNGEE. V lost 5 bases and J 5 bases, leaving 14 bases between the germline ends. The CDR3 is 14 amino acids. The CDR3 coding sequence is TGTGCCAGCAGAGGGGGGGACATAGACAATGAGCAGTTCTTC. Translation gives CASRGGDIDNEQFF.

This chain uses TRBV19 with TRBJ2-5; 8 nucleotides align to TRBD2. The CDR3 runs 15 residues. Unmatched junction bases numbered 12, after V lost 7 bases and J lost 5 bases. Germline CDR1 is LNHDA and CDR2 is SQIVND (reference sequence). As DNA, the CDR3 is TGTGCCAGTATGGGGGGGGCGGGGGGCCAGGAGACCCAGTACTTC. Its protein product is CASMGGAGGQETQYF.

The CDR3 is CASSFWGDGYTF. The CDR3 nucleotides read TGTGCCAGCAGCTTCTGGGGGGATGGCTACACCTTC. This chain joins TRBV5-4 and TRBJ1-2, with D possibly TRBD1 on 5 matching bases. The CDR3 is 12 residues long. Germline V gene data show CDR1 as SGHNT and CDR2 as YYREEE (reference sequence). Trimming left V 2 bases short and J 6 bases short, with 8 bases between.

The genes are TRBV7-2 and TRBJ2-7, with 9 bases that match TRBD1. Germline-derived CDR1 and CDR2 are SGHTA and FQGNSA. V was clipped by 3 bases and J by 12 bases; unmatched bases: 9. The CDR3 spans 13 residues. CDR3 DNA sequence: TGTGCCAGCAGCTTGGACAGGGGAGGTAGAGGGTACTTC. Protein sequence: CASSLDRGGRGYF. The full variable domain, with the rest looked up from reference TRBV7-2 and TRBJ2-7, is GAGVSQSPSNKVTEKGKDVELRCDPISGHTALYWYRQSLGQGLEFLIYFQGNSAPDKSGLPSDRFSAERTGGSVSTLTIQRTQQEDSAVYLCASSLDRGGRGYFGPGTRLTVT.

This clone was recorded only once. The gene calls are TRBV19 and TRBJ1-1, with 11 bases matching TRBD1. With V trimmed by 6 bases and J by 1 base, 10 bases remained unmatched. The germline CDR1 and CDR2 sequences are LNHDA and SQIVND (reference sequence). The CDR3 length is 17 residues. The CDR3 coding sequence is TGTGCCAGTAGACGTCTGACCGGGACAGGGGGGAACACTGAAGCTTTCTTT. Residues: CASRRLTGTGGNTEAFF. Full variable domain (missing parts from reference TRBV19 and TRBJ1-1): DGGITQSPKYLFRKEGQNVTLSCEQNLNHDAMYWYRQDPGQGLRLIYYSQIVNDFQKGDIAEGYSVSREKKESFPLTVTSAQKNPTAFYLCASRRLTGTGGNTEAFFGQGTRLTVV.

The J gene is TRBJ2-7, the V gene TRBV6-1; 7 bases are a match to TRBD1. The CDR3 length is 15 residues. V was pared by 7 bases and J by 1 base, with 10 bases of the junction left unmatched. Per germline, CDR1 MNHNS and CDR2 SASEGT. CDR3 bases: TGTGCCAGCAACATCGCACCGGGACAGTCCTACGAGCAGTACTTC. This codes for CASNIAPGQSYEQYF.

The chain is built from TRBV5-1 and TRBJ1-1; tentative D call: TRBD1 (6 bases). CDR3 length: 14 residues. Germline loops: CDR1 SGHRS, CDR2 YFSETQ. V lost 4 bases and J 4 bases, leaving 14 bases between the germline ends. The CDR3 spells CASSPLQGSTEAFF. CDR3 in DNA: TGCGCCAGCAGCCCCTTACAGGGCTCCACTGAAGCTTTCTTT.

V gene TRBV2 combines with J gene TRBJ2-2, with D perhaps matching TRBD2 (6 bases). Germline CDR1 is SNHLY and CDR2 is FYNNEI. Trimming pared 8 bases from V and 6 bases from J, leaving 19 bases between. This CDR3 comprises 15 residues. The CDR3 sequence is CASAAGLIISGELFF. In DNA, the CDR3 is TGTGCCAGCGCAGCGGGCCTAATAATCTCCGGGGAGCTGTTTTTT. The full variable domain, in which reference TRBV2 and TRBJ2-2 provide the parts outside the CDR3, is EPEVTQTPSHQVTQMGQEVILRCVPISNHLYFYWYRQILGQKVEFLVSFYNNEISEKSEIFDDQFSVERPDGSNFTLKIRSTKLEDSAMYFCASAAGLIISGELFFGEGSRLTVL.

This sequence joins TRBV19 and TRBJ1-3; D not resolved. CDR3 length equals 15 residues. Germline V gene data show CDR1 as LNHDA and CDR2 as SQIVND (reference sequence). Trimming took off 5 bases at V and 4 bases at J, with 15 bases between the two ends. The CDR3 protein is CASSLDLGSGNTIYF. CDR3 sequence (DNA): TGTGCCAGTAGTCTCGACTTGGGGAGCGGAAACACCATATATTTT.

There are a few counts of this clone. The chain uses TRBV7-9 and TRBJ1-1; possibly TRBD1 for D (6 bases). The ends were cut back, 5 bases at V and 2 bases at J, with 15 bases in the middle. The CDR3 length is 15 residues. Germline values: CDR1 SEHNR, CDR2 FQNEAQ (reference sequence). The CDR3 coding sequence is TGTGCCAGCAGCCTAGAGGGGACAATTAACACTGAAGCTTTCTTT. This encodes CASSLEGTINTEAFF.

The chain employs TRBV6-5 and TRBJ1-1; tentative D call: TRBD1 (6 bases). The CDR3 is made up of 13 amino acids. V lost 6 bases and J 3 bases, leaving 11 bases between the germline ends. CDR1 is MNHEY and CDR2 is SVGAGI in the germline V gene. The CDR3 region is CASRTGPHTEAFF. The CDR3 DNA follows: TGTGCCAGCAGGACAGGTCCGCACACTGAAGCTTTCTTT.

The chain combines TRBV11-2 with TRBJ2-1, with D perhaps TRBD1 (6 bases). V lost 2 bases, J lost 8 bases, and 13 bases lay in between. Germline CDR1 is SGHAT and CDR2 is FQNNGV. The length of the CDR3 is 14 residues. The CDR3 loop reads CASSLTGKWDEQFF. For the CDR3, the DNA is TGTGCCAGCAGCTTAACAGGGAAGTGGGATGAGCAGTTCTTC. Complete variable domain (other parts from reference TRBV11-2 and TRBJ2-1): EAGVAQSPRYKIIEKRQSVAFWCNPISGHATLYWYQQILGQGPKLLIQFQNNGVVDDSQLPKDRFSAERLKGVDSTLKIQPAKLEDSAVYLCASSLTGKWDEQFFGPGTRLTVL.

The gene calls are TRBV6-5 and TRBJ1-1; TRBD1 matches 7 bases. V was pared by 5 bases and J by 2 bases, with 5 bases of the junction left unmatched. This CDR3 has 14 residues. The germline V gene has CDR1 MNHEY and CDR2 SVGAGI. In DNA form, the CDR3 reads TGTGCCAGCAGTGTACACAGGGGAAACACTGAAGCTTTCTTT. This gives the protein CASSVHRGNTEAFF.

V and J are TRBV6-1 and TRBJ1-1; D is possibly TRBD1 (6 bases). Trimming stripped 3 bases from V and 7 bases from J, with 12 bases between. Germline V gives CDR1 MNHNS, CDR2 SASEGT. This CDR3 comprises 13 residues. In nucleotides, the CDR3 is TGTGCCAGCAGTGAGACAGGCCCGGATGAAGCTTTCTTT. The encoded protein is CASSETGPDEAFF.